This T cell receptor (beta chain) was retrieved from a study of beta chain features in type 1 diabetes. Study results and limitations: There were fewer insertions and more deletions at the VDJ junctions of type 1 diabetes patients. TCRB CDR3 length was moderately but significantly reduced in all four CD4+ subsets of Type 1 diabetes patients.

For this clone: The antigen is unknown.

The V gene's germline CDR1 is LNHNV and CDR2 YYDKDF (reference sequence). Germline trimming cut 5 bases from V and 8 bases from J; bases unmatched to any gene: 13. This CDR3 has 16 amino acids. Expressed TCRB transcripts were sequenced because the isolated RNA had all been reverse transcribed beforehand. Libraries were prepared by immunoSEQ multiplex PCR; TCRdb keeps only in-frame clonotypes and omits some of them. The profile shows 390,000 or so clones, around 13% of them singletons. V and J are TRBV15 and TRBJ2-1, with TRBD2 matching over 9 bases. Input material: naive CD4+ T cells from blood. This sequence was found in a man younger than 45 in good health. This CDR3 is CATSPPGSGRNYEQFF. For the CDR3, the DNA is TGTGCCACCAGCCCTCCGGGAAGCGGGAGGAATTATGAGCAGTTCTTC.